This TCR beta chain was captured in a study of blood T cell repertoires in COVID-19. Study-wide context: The United States, Italy and Spain supplied acute and convalescent COVID-19 samples.

After removal of 2 bases from V and 4 bases from J, the junction contained 7 bases not matched to a gene. Germline V lookup: CDR1 SGHTA, CDR2 FQGNSA. This CDR3 spans 16 amino acids. Everyone who took part was about 18 to 90 years old, and they came from 24 US areas. Symptom resolution, clearance, or two negative PCRs marked the recovered donors of Cohort 3. In the authors' methods: Amplification of reference gene primers was used by the study to estimate nucleated cell counts. Data came from immunoSEQ multiplex PCR; TCRdb stores just in-frame clones and leaves some out. Clone size and the V and J calls come from that table; the DNA yielded D and trimming. The sample lists around 200,000 clones, about 88% seen once, with roughly 2.8% in the top ten.

This TCR was recovered from a woman in her twenties or thirties who had recovered from COVID-19. The rearrangement uses TRBV7-2 and TRBJ1-5; 8 bases agree with TRBD1. The sequenced sample consisted of PBMCs or T cells enriched from blood (not recorded which). The CDR3 DNA is TGTGCCAGCAGCTTATCCCCCAACAGGGGGAATCAGCCCCAGCATTTT. This translates into CASSLSPNRGNQPQHF.